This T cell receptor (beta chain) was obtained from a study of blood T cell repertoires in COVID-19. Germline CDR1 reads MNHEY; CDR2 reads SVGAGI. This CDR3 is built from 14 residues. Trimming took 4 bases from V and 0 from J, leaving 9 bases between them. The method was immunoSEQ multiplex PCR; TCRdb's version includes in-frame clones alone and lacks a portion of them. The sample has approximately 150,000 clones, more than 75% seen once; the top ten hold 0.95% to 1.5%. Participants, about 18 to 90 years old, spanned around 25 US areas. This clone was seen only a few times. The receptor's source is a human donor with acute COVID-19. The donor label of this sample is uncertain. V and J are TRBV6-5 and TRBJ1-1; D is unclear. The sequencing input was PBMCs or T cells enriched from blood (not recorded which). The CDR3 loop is CASSLHSLNTEAFF. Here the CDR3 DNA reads TGTGCCAGCAGTTTGCACAGCTTGAACACTGAAGCTTTCTTT.